This T cell receptor beta chain originates from a study of blood T cell repertoires in COVID-19. Overall study: There were acute and convalescent COVID-19 samples, and they came from the United States, Italy and Spain. PBMCs, B-cell-depleted T cells, or T cells were the source of the cDNA or gDNA that made up the material.

Trimming cost V 4 bases and J 2 bases; bases outside gene matches: 2. The CDR3 runs to 14 residues. Germline V gives CDR1 KGHSH, CDR2 LQKENI. Source study methods: Amplified reference gene primers provided the basis for estimating nucleated cell counts. Clones were sequenced by immunoSEQ multiplex PCR, and TCRdb holds only the in-frame ones, with some missing. V, J and clone size are taken as reported in that table, and D and trimming were inferred from the DNA itself. The sample comprises approximately 81,000 clones, roughly four fifths of which are singletons, and 7% to 9.5% rests with the top ten. A note on this clone: Other DNA variants within this sample encode the same CDR3.

This receptor was obtained from a human donor in a cohort sampled during active COVID-19. Sequenced input: peripheral blood. J is TRBJ1-1 and V is TRBV18; 9 bases agree with TRBD1. The CDR3, as DNA: TGTGCCAGCTCACGGGGACAGGGTAACACTGAAGCTTTCTTT. Its protein product is CASSRGQGNTEAFF.